This TCR beta chain was profiled in a study of T cells expressing NK-cell markers. TCRdb reanalyzed the 5' RACE reads, giving one entry per CDR3 protein sequence and no DNA. The repertoire shows 150,000 to 180,000 distinct CDR3 sequences; the top ten hold around 37%. Input material: blood T cells: a sorted CD56 or NKG2C T cell subset, CD4+ or CD8+ T cells, or bulk PBMC T cells (not recorded which). This receptor was taken from a woman aged 50 to 65 in good health.

CDR3 protein: CASSAFKWTGGEETQYF. The chain employs TRBV13 and TRBJ2-5; TCRdb names TRBD2, which stays unverified in the absence of DNA. The CDR3 has 17 residues. The germline V gene encodes CDR1 PRHDT and CDR2 FYEKMQ (reference sequence).